This TCR beta chain stems from a study of Graves' ophthalmopathy and Graves' hyperthyroidism. About the study: By definition, stable hyperthyroidism involved no ophthalmopathy within 18 months of follow-up. General study points: In blood appeared most of the expanded thyroid clonotypes whose frequency exceeded 0.001.

New diagnoses, under 2 months' duration, and ages 18 to 65 characterized the hyperthyroidism patients. Clinical symptoms, serum thyroxine, TRAb, thyroid ultrasound and orbital computed tomography formed the basis of diagnosis. The study amplified TCR beta CDR3 regions using RNA transcripts. HTBI primers served in a first-round RT-PCR, which a second-round multiplex PCR followed. Each CDR3 protein gets one entry after TCRdb re-called the multiplex PCR reads with MiXCR. The sample records 560,000 or so distinct CDR3 sequences, 39% being singletons. From germline, CDR1 is DFQATT and CDR2 SNEGSKA (reference sequence). The CDR3 spans 13 residues. In the case of this clonotype: What it recognizes is unknown. A much larger clone sits a single nucleotide away, making a read error possible.

This chain connects TRBV20-1 to TRBJ1-5, with no clear D. The TCR originated in an adult man with Graves' hyperthyroidism. The sequencing sample was made of peripheral blood or thyroid tissue (not recorded which). The CDR3 sequence: CSASHGWNQPQRF. The CDR3 nucleotides read TGCAGTGCTAGTCACGGCTGGAATCAGCCCCAGCGTTTT.